This passage covers 16 T cell receptor beta chains from one sample sequenced in a study of blood T cells in healthy people across ages. For the second PCR, which ran for about 7 to 11 cycles, a sample-barcoded 5' primer and a J-beta primer mix were used. Using its own MiXCR run on the 5' RACE reads, TCRdb lists one record per CDR3 protein. The sample carries around 970,000 distinct CDR3 sequences, around 54% recorded once. The source material was blood. The source is a woman in her sixties in good health.

V usage is TRBV2 and J usage is TRBJ1-5; D remains ambiguous. This CDR3 has 13 residues. Germline loops: CDR1 SNHLY, CDR2 FYNNEI. Trimming took off 6 bases at V and 3 bases at J, with 9 bases between the two ends. The CDR3 region is CASRTDNNQPQHF. In DNA, the CDR3 is TGTGCCAGCAGAACAGACAACAATCAGCCCCAGCATTTT.

This clonotype has only a few counts. The V gene is TRBV29-1, the J gene TRBJ2-7, with TRBD1 matching over 7 bases. Germline V gives CDR1 SQVTM, CDR2 ANQGSEA. The CDR3 has 13 amino acids. DNA of the CDR3: TGCAGAGCCTCCGGGACAGCCCCCTACGAGCAGTACTTC. This codes for CRASGTAPYEQYF.

The chain combines TRBV20-1 with TRBJ2-5; D tentatively reads TRBD1 or TRBD2 (5 bases each). Near its end, the DNA agrees better with TRBJ2-7, so the J call may be wrong. Germline CDR1 DFQATT, CDR2 SNEGSKA (reference sequence). The CDR3 is 15 residues long. DNA of the CDR3: TGCAGTGCTAGAGATTGGGACCTGATCGCGAACGAGCAGTACTTC. Its translation is CSARDWDLIANEQYF.

The V call is TRBV7-2, the J call TRBJ2-5, with 10 bases aligning to TRBD2. The J call may be in error: the DNA end matches TRBJ2-7 better. Germline CDR1 reads SGHTA; CDR2 reads FQGNSA. The CDR3 length is 14 residues. In nucleotides, the CDR3 is TGTGCCAGCAGCCAACTAGCGGGAAGAAACGAGCAGTACTTC. This encodes CASSQLAGRNEQYF.

The chain employs TRBV20-1 and TRBJ2-1, with 9 bases fitting TRBD2. Germline CDR1 reads DFQATT; CDR2 reads SNEGSKA (reference sequence). Trimming at V came to 5 bases and at J to 4 bases, leaving 12 bases not matched to a gene. The CDR3 is 16 residues long. The CDR3 loop is CSAGLPGGLAYNEQFF. In nucleotides, the CDR3 is TGCAGTGCTGGACTACCCGGAGGACTAGCGTACAATGAGCAGTTCTTC.

Comment on this clonotype: A much larger clone differs by one base, so this may be a read error. The chain uses TRBV10-3 and TRBJ1-1; D uncertain. Germline V gene sequence: CDR1 ENHRY, CDR2 SYGVKD. CDR3 size: 15 residues. Trimming took 3 bases from V and 1 from J, leaving 12 bases between them. The CDR3 DNA sequence: TGTGCCATCAGTGAAGTTAAAGGGAGGAACACTGAAGCTTTCTTT. Protein: CAISEVKGRNTEAFF.

In this sample, this clonotype turned up a few times. This chain connects TRBV6-5 to TRBJ2-7, with a weak D call TRBD1 (6 bases). V was trimmed by 4 bases and J by 2 bases, leaving 21 bases between them. CDR3 length: 17 amino acids. Germline loops: CDR1 MNHEY, CDR2 SVGAGI. This chain's CDR3 is CASSSSSGEQGPYEQYF. For the CDR3, the DNA is TGTGCCAGCAGTTCATCAAGTGGGGAACAGGGCCCCTACGAGCAGTACTTC.

Only a few counts were recorded for this clonotype. This rearrangement joins TRBV10-1 to TRBJ2-5; TRBD2 agrees at 11 bases. The CDR3 sequence is 14 residues long. Trimming cost V 5 bases and J 5 bases; bases outside gene matches: 4. Germline V gene lookup returns CDR1 WNHNN and CDR2 SYGVQD (reference sequence). In DNA, the CDR3 is TGCGCCAGCAGTTCTAGCGGGAGGACGGAGACCCAGTACTTC. This gives the protein CASSSSGRTETQYF.

This clonotype occurred once. V is TRBV28 and J is TRBJ2-7; a weak D match, TRBD2 (6 bases). Trimming removed 5 bases from V and 7 bases from J, with 21 bases in between. Germline assignment: CDR1 MDHEN and CDR2 SYDVKM. The CDR3 runs to 15 residues. In nucleotides, the CDR3 is TGTGCCAGCAGTACCCAGGGTTGGGGGGTGGGGGAGCAGTACTTC. Translating gives CASSTQGWGVGEQYF.

This clonotype was recorded a few times. The chain carries TRBV30 and TRBJ2-5; D unresolved. The CDR3 spans 12 residues. V dropped 4 bases and J dropped 4 bases, with 10 bases sitting between them. Germline values: CDR1 GTSNPN, CDR2 SVGIG (reference sequence). CDR3 nucleotide sequence: TGTGCCTGGAACCCTTCTGGAGAGACCCAGTACTTC. Translated: CAWNPSGETQYF.

The chain uses TRBV5-1 and TRBJ2-7, with D possibly matching TRBD1 (5 bases). From germline, CDR1 is SGHRS and CDR2 YFSETQ. V lost 4 bases and J lost 3, with 11 bases in between. The length of the CDR3 is 13 residues. Here the CDR3 reads CASSGITGYEQYF. DNA of the CDR3: TGCGCCAGCAGCGGGATTACAGGCTACGAGCAGTACTTC.

The chain has TRBV30 and TRBJ2-6, with no clear D. V was trimmed by 0 bases and J by 4 bases, leaving 4 bases between them. Germline V gene lookup returns CDR1 GTSNPN and CDR2 SVGIG (reference sequence). The CDR3 is made up of 13 amino acids. This CDR3 reads CAWSVSGANVLTF. CDR3 nucleotide sequence: TGTGCCTGGAGTGTGTCCGGGGCCAACGTCCTGACTTTC.

The chain couples TRBV9 to TRBJ2-7; D possibly corresponds to TRBD1 (5 bases). Germline values: CDR1 SGDLS, CDR2 YYNGEE. V shed 1 base and J shed 3 bases, with 11 bases lying between them. There are 14 residues in the CDR3. The DNA of the CDR3 is TGTGCCAGCAGCGTATTCGACAGAGGCTACGAGCAGTACTTC. Translating it yields CASSVFDRGYEQYF.

This clonotype was seen repeatedly, ten times or more. This chain joins TRBV15 and TRBJ2-7; D gene ambiguous. Germline assignment: CDR1 LNHNV and CDR2 YYDKDF (reference sequence). CDR3 size: 13 residues. Trimming stripped 0 bases from V and 3 bases from J, with 6 bases between. As DNA, the CDR3 is TGTGCCACCAGCAGAGATCCGAGCTACGAGCAGTACTTC. Its protein product is CATSRDPSYEQYF.

The chain is built from TRBV18 and TRBJ2-5; D is perhaps TRBD1 (6 bases). The CDR3 runs to 13 residues. CDR1 and CDR2 (germline): KGHSH, LQKENI. V was pared by 6 bases and J by 0 bases, with 8 bases between. The CDR3 protein is CASSTGHQETQYF. The CDR3 DNA reads as TGTGCCAGCTCGACAGGACACCAAGAGACCCAGTACTTC.

This clonotype has just a few counts. This chain joins TRBV12-3 or TRBV12-4 and TRBJ1-1; tentatively, D is TRBD1 (5 bases). V was pared by 6 bases and J by 4 bases, with 12 bases between. The CDR3 is made up of 13 amino acids. In DNA, the CDR3 is TGTGCCAGCAGATGGACACGGACCACTGAAGCTTTCTTT. Its protein product is CASRWTRTTEAFF.